Below, 30 T cell receptor beta chains from the same sample are listed, as sequenced in a study of blood T cell repertoires in COVID-19. Here immunoSEQ multiplex PCR was the method, and the copy in TCRdb shows in-frame clones only, minus some. The sample lists about 160,000 clones, around 79% occurring once. Sequences were obtained from peripheral blood. The receptors were sampled from a woman aged 60 to 75 with COVID-19, enrolled during active disease.

J is TRBJ1-2 and V is TRBV2; D perhaps matches TRBD1 (5 bases). Trimming removed 7 bases at V and 2 bases at J, with 14 bases between. Germline V gives CDR1 SNHLY, CDR2 FYNNEI. This CDR3 contains 14 residues. The CDR3 sequence: CASIKDIQNYGYTF. In DNA, the CDR3 is TGTGCCAGCATCAAGGACATCCAAAACTATGGCTACACCTTC.

V and J are TRBV28 and TRBJ1-4, with 7 bases that match TRBD1. V lost 8 bases to trimming and J lost 7 bases; unmatched junction nucleotides: 10. Germline V gene sequence: CDR1 MDHEN, CDR2 SYDVKM. The CDR3 is made up of 14 amino acids. The CDR3: CASRTTGDSEKLFF. As DNA, the CDR3 is TGTGCCAGCCGGACCACAGGGGATAGTGAAAAACTGTTTTTT.

The gene calls are TRBV24-1 and TRBJ2-3, with D perhaps matching TRBD2 (6 bases). This CDR3 has 14 residues. Germline V gene lookup returns CDR1 KGHDR and CDR2 SFDVKD. V lost 4 bases to trimming and J lost 4 bases, with 11 bases between them. DNA of the CDR3: TGTGCCACCAGTGAGGCGGGATTCTCAGATACGCAGTATTTT. This gives the protein CATSEAGFSDTQYF.

The rearrangement links TRBV6-5 to TRBJ2-1, with D tentatively TRBD1 (6 bases). There are 12 residues in the CDR3. Trimming pared 8 bases from V and 5 bases from J, leaving 10 bases between. Germline loops: CDR1 MNHEY, CDR2 SVGAGI. DNA for the CDR3: TGTGCCAGCGCTGGGGGCAACAATGAGCAGTTCTTC. This codes for CASAGGNNEQFF.

This clone was recorded a few times. The chain employs TRBV28 and TRBJ2-7, with D possibly being TRBD1 (5 bases). The CDR3 is made up of 13 amino acids. The germline V and J ends were trimmed by 5 bases and 6 bases, with 14 bases remaining between them. Germline V CDR1 and CDR2: MDHEN, SYDVKM. CDR3 sequence reads: CASSESSGIEQYF. CDR3 in DNA: TGTGCCAGCAGTGAATCCTCAGGGATCGAGCAGTACTTC.

The table lists this clone with a count of one. The chain uses TRBV19 and TRBJ1-5; possible D gene TRBD1, 5 bases. Trimming left V 7 bases short and J 1 base short, with 14 bases between. The germline V gene has CDR1 LNHDA and CDR2 SQIVND (reference sequence). The CDR3 extends over 15 amino acids. The chain's CDR3 is CASIVDRLSNQPQHF. The CDR3 region has the DNA TGTGCCAGTATCGTTGACAGATTAAGCAATCAGCCCCAGCATTTT.

J is TRBJ2-7 and V is TRBV19, with D possibly being TRBD2 (6 bases). There are 11 residues in the CDR3. Per the germline V gene, CDR1 is LNHDA and CDR2 is SQIVND (reference sequence). Trimming left V 3 bases short and J 9 bases short, with 9 bases between. The CDR3: CASSIGTRQYV. In DNA form, the CDR3 reads TGTGCCAGTAGTATCGGGACTCGGCAGTACGTC.

The chain carries TRBV11-1 and TRBJ2-3, with D possibly being TRBD2 (6 bases). Trimming cost V 3 bases and J 2 bases, with 12 bases left between them. CDR1 is SGHAT, CDR2 FQDESV, per germline (reference sequence). The CDR3 loop spans 15 amino acids. The CDR3 here is CASSFGGEFTDTQYF. CDR3 bases: TGTGCCAGCAGCTTTGGCGGGGAGTTCACAGATACGCAGTATTTT.

Comment on this clone: The junction differs from germline at one of its ends, possibly a read error. The CDR3 here is CASSLSAGGQETQYF. The DNA for the CDR3 is TGTGCTAGCAGCTTAAGCGCGGGAGGGCAAGAGACCCAGTACTTC. V is TRBV7-7 and J is TRBJ2-5; the match to TRBD2 covers 9 bases. The germline CDR1 and CDR2 sequences are SSHAT and FNYEAQ (reference sequence). The CDR3 length is 15 residues. Using reference TRBV7-7 and TRBJ2-5 for the parts outside the CDR3, the full variable domain is GAGVSQSPRYKVTKRGQDVTLRCDPISSHATLYWYQQALGQGPEFLTYFNYEAQPDKSGLPSDRFSAERPEGSISTLTIQRTEQRDSAMYRCASSLSAGGQETQYFGPGTRLLVL.

The J gene is TRBJ1-2, the V gene TRBV2; D gene uncertain. There are 15 residues in the CDR3. The V gene's germline CDR1 is SNHLY and CDR2 FYNNEI. The V and J ends lost 6 bases and 4 bases respectively, with 18 bases between them. CDR3 nucleotide sequence: TGTGCCAGCAGAGGGAGGTACCCGGAGGGCTATGGCTACACCTTC. The encoded protein is CASRGRYPEGYGYTF.

The V and J genes are TRBV24-1 and TRBJ2-1; D gene unclear. CDR3 size: 13 residues. The V and J ends lost 0 bases and 6 bases respectively, with 5 bases between them. The germline V gene has CDR1 KGHDR and CDR2 SFDVKD. CDR3 sequence (DNA): TGTGCCACCAGTGATTTGTACAGCAATGAGCAGTTCTTC. This codes for CATSDLYSNEQFF.

V is TRBV7-6 and J is TRBJ1-6; no firm D call. Germline assignment: CDR1 SGHVS and CDR2 FNYEAQ. V dropped 1 base and J dropped 8 bases, with 9 bases sitting between them. The length of the CDR3 is 14 residues. CDR3 in amino acids: CASSLGPVDSPLHF. Here the CDR3 DNA reads TGTGCCAGCAGCTTAGGCCCGGTCGATTCACCCCTCCACTTT.

The chain links TRBV2 to TRBJ2-3; the match to TRBD2 covers 15 bases. The CDR3 sequence is 18 residues long. V was clipped by 5 bases and J by 2 bases; unmatched bases: 8. Looked up from germline, CDR1 is SNHLY and CDR2 is FYNNEI. CDR3 sequence: CASSPGLAGGGFTDTQYF. CDR3 nucleotide sequence: TGTGCCAGCAGTCCGGGACTAGCGGGAGGAGGATTCACAGATACGCAGTATTTT.

This clone showed up just once. V is TRBV28 and J is TRBJ2-7; 8 bases match TRBD1. The CDR3 is 15 amino acids. In germline, CDR1 is MDHEN, CDR2 SYDVKM. J lost 2 bases, V lost 4 bases, and 7 bases had no gene match. The CDR3 sequence: CASSSRQGRPYEQYV. The CDR3, as DNA: TGTGCCAGCAGTTCTAGACAGGGGCGGCCCTACGAGCAGTACGTC.

This clone was counted ten times or more. The chain has TRBV2 and TRBJ1-6; 9 bases match TRBD1. Germline lookup yields CDR1 SNHLY and CDR2 FYNNEI. The CDR3 has 14 residues. The V and J ends lost 5 bases and 7 bases, in that order; junction bases with no gene match: 3. In nucleotides, the CDR3 is TGTGCCAGCAGTTTGACAGGGGGAAATTCACCCCTCCACTTT. Residues: CASSLTGGNSPLHF.

CDR3 DNA sequence: TGTGCCAGCAGCTTAGCGTTTGGACAGGCCTACAATGAGCAGTTCTTC. Protein product: CASSLAFGQAYNEQFF. V and J are TRBV7-2 and TRBJ2-1; TRBD1 aligns across 7 bases. The CDR3 is 16 amino acids. Per germline, CDR1 SGHTA and CDR2 FQGNSA. Trimming took 0 bases from V and 2 from J; bases not matched to a gene: 4. Complete variable domain (other parts from reference TRBV7-2 and TRBJ2-1): GAGVSQSPSNKVTEKGKDVELRCDPISGHTALYWYRQSLGQGLEFLIYFQGNSAPDKSGLPSDRFSAERTGGSVSTLTIQRTQQEDSAVYLCASSLAFGQAYNEQFFGPGTRLTVL.

The chain combines TRBV18 with TRBJ1-1; D is unclear. CDR3 size: 13 residues. V lost 0 bases to trimming and J lost 4 bases, with 6 bases between them. Germline values: CDR1 KGHSH, CDR2 LQKENI. CDR3 in amino acids: CASSPPLLTEAFF. CDR3 coding DNA: TGTGCCAGCTCACCACCTCTTCTCACTGAAGCTTTCTTT.

To note about this clone: Other DNA sequences in this specimen translate into the identical CDR3. The chain combines TRBV12-3 or TRBV12-4 with TRBJ1-1; no definite D call. V lost 3 bases, J lost 3 bases, and 8 bases lay in between. The CDR3 is 13 residues long. The CDR3: CASSFGEDTEAFF. CDR3 coding DNA: TGTGCCAGCAGTTTCGGAGAGGACACTGAAGCTTTCTTT.

This chain links TRBV27 with TRBJ1-6, with D possibly matching TRBD1 (5 bases). CDR3 length: 18 amino acids. V was shortened by 4 bases and J by 7 bases, with 23 bases between the two germline ends. The germline V gene has CDR1 MNHEY and CDR2 SMNVEV (reference sequence). The CDR3 sequence is CASSSARQKFGLNSPLHF. Written as DNA, the CDR3 is TGTGCCAGCAGTTCGGCAAGACAGAAATTCGGATTAAATTCACCCCTCCACTTT.

This sequence joins TRBV19 and TRBJ2-2, with 8 bases fitting TRBD1. V lost 6 bases and J lost 4; bases outside the gene matches: 7. Germline V lookup: CDR1 LNHDA, CDR2 SQIVND (reference sequence). The CDR3 is made up of 15 amino acids. The CDR3 is CASREDRAITGELFF. In DNA form, the CDR3 reads TGTGCCAGTAGGGAGGACAGGGCAATCACCGGGGAGCTGTTTTTT.

This chain connects TRBV5-6 to TRBJ2-1; TRBD1 matches at 7 bases. The CDR3 totals 13 residues. CDR1 is SGHDT and CDR2 is YYEEEE in the germline V gene. V was pared by 1 base and J by 15 bases, with 10 bases of the junction left unmatched. CDR3 loop: CASSLHRGEIRFF. The CDR3 coding sequence is TGTGCCAGCAGCTTGCACAGGGGAGAGATTCGGTTCTTC.

This chain uses TRBV27 with TRBJ1-1; 8 bases match TRBD1. The CDR3 is 17 amino acids. Germline CDR1 and CDR2: MNHEY and SMNVEV (reference sequence). Unmatched junction bases numbered 16, after V lost 5 bases and J lost 5 bases. In DNA, the CDR3 is TGTGCCAGCAGTCCGCGGGATCAGACAGGGGATAGGACTGAAGCTTTCTTT. This sequence encodes CASSPRDQTGDRTEAFF.

The chain recombines TRBV5-1 with TRBJ1-3, with D tentatively TRBD1 (5 bases). Trimming removed 0 bases at V and 0 bases at J, with 13 bases between. The CDR3 loop spans 17 amino acids. CDR1 and CDR2 from the germline V gene are SGHRS and YFSETQ. The DNA for the CDR3 is TGCGCCAGCAGCTTGGGACAGCTTGTTCCCTCTGGAAACACCATATATTTT. Translation: CASSLGQLVPSGNTIYF.

In this sample, this clone turned up a few times. The rearrangement joins TRBV7-2 to TRBJ2-3; D is undetermined. Per the germline V gene, CDR1 is SGHTA and CDR2 is FQGNSA. V was cut by 1 base and J by 7 bases, with 9 bases left in between. The length of the CDR3 is 13 residues. For the CDR3, the DNA is TGTGCCAGCAGCTTAGTAAGACTGAATACGCAGTATTTT. It codes for CASSLVRLNTQYF.

This chain uses TRBV28 with TRBJ1-4, with a possible D match to TRBD1 (6 bases). CDR3 size: 16 residues. The germline CDR1 and CDR2 sequences are MDHEN and SYDVKM. Trimming shortened V by 5 bases and J by 7 bases, and 20 bases separated the two germline ends. CDR3 loop: CASSVIEGGRVEKLFF. The CDR3 DNA follows: TGTGCCAGCAGTGTCATTGAGGGGGGGCGAGTTGAAAAACTGTTTTTT.

J is TRBJ2-2 and V is TRBV6-4; a possible D gene is TRBD1 (6 bases). This CDR3 region has 13 residues. Trimming took 3 bases from V and 7 from J, leaving 9 bases between them. The germline V gene encodes CDR1 MRHNA and CDR2 SNTAGT. Here the CDR3 reads CASSEDRFGELFF. The DNA for the CDR3 is TGTGCCAGCAGTGAAGACAGGTTCGGGGAGCTGTTTTTT.

The CDR3 nucleotides are TGTGCCTGGAGCCAAACAGGTTCCTACGAGCAGTACTTC. Its protein is CAWSQTGSYEQYF. This chain connects TRBV30 to TRBJ2-7; possible D gene TRBD1, 5 bases. Germline CDR1 GTSNPN, CDR2 SVGIG (reference sequence). Trimming left V 3 bases short and J 1 base short, with 10 bases between. This CDR3 has 13 residues.

The gene calls are TRBV5-4 and TRBJ2-2; the D gene is possibly TRBD1 (5 bases). Per germline, CDR1 SGHNT and CDR2 YYREEE (reference sequence). The CDR3 sequence is 15 residues long. V was trimmed by 6 bases and J by 1 base, leaving 13 bases between them. The CDR3 nucleotides read TGTGCCAGCACCCTGGGGCAGGGGAACACCGGGGAGCTGTTTTTT. It encodes CASTLGQGNTGELFF.

This sequence joins TRBV2 and TRBJ1-3, with D maybe TRBD1 (5 bases). V shed 6 bases and J shed 0 bases, with 6 bases lying between them. Germline values: CDR1 SNHLY, CDR2 FYNNEI. This CDR3 region has 13 residues. The CDR3 is CASRQVSGNTIYF. CDR3 DNA: TGTGCCAGCAGACAGGTCTCTGGAAACACCATATATTTT.

The rearrangement links TRBV7-3 to TRBJ2-3; perhaps TRBD2 as D (6 bases). CDR1 SGHTA and CDR2 FQGTGA come from the germline V gene. The CDR3 covers 14 residues. V lost 3 bases and J 1 base, leaving 8 bases between the germline ends. The CDR3 region has the DNA TGTGCCAGCAGCTTCGGCGGGGGCACAGATACGCAGTATTTT. Translated: CASSFGGGTDTQYF.